A single sample is the source of the 9 T cell receptor beta chains below, sequenced in a study of cytomegalovirus exposure and HLA in healthy donors. Use of 60 Vbeta and 13 Jbeta primers characterized the PCR. Clones were sequenced by immunoSEQ multiplex PCR, and TCRdb holds only the in-frame ones, with some missing. The sample carries around 250,000 clones, around nine tenths recorded once. Sequenced: PBMCs. All receptors derive from a girl aged 2-10 years in good health and CMV-seronegative.

This clone appeared once. V usage is TRBV15 and J usage is TRBJ2-3; 7 bases agree with TRBD2. The CDR3 sequence is 15 residues long. J was trimmed by 1 base and V by 1 base; bases with no gene match: 2. Germline V gene lookup returns CDR1 LNHNV and CDR2 YYDKDF (reference sequence). The CDR3 DNA follows: TGTGCCACCAGCAGAGTTCGGGGGGGCACAGATACGCAGTATTTT. Its protein is CATSRVRGGTDTQYF.

This CDR3 reads CASSYEHPRGQFF. CDR3 DNA sequence: TGTGCCAGCAGTTACGAACATCCACGCGGGCAGTTCTTC. The genes are TRBV6-5 and TRBJ2-1; D unresolved. CDR1 and CDR2 from the germline V gene are MNHEY and SVGAGI. The V end was cut by 2 bases, the J end by 12 bases, with 14 bases between. This CDR3 spans 13 amino acids.

CDR3 residues: CASTKGGPSTDTQYF. In DNA form, the CDR3 reads TGTGCCAGCACCAAGGGCGGGCCATCCACAGATACGCAGTATTTT. The rearrangement joins TRBV5-4 to TRBJ2-3; maybe TRBD2 (5 bases). V was clipped by 6 bases and J by 2 bases, with 16 bases between them. The CDR3 loop spans 15 amino acids. In germline, CDR1 is SGHNT, CDR2 YYREEE (reference sequence).

This clone has only one observation. The chain recombines TRBV6-5 with TRBJ2-1; possibly TRBD2 for D (6 bases). The CDR3 has 12 residues. The V end was cut by 6 bases, the J end by 7 bases, with 10 bases between. Germline lookup yields CDR1 MNHEY and CDR2 SVGAGI. The CDR3 DNA is TGTGCCAGCAGACAGAGCGGGAATGAGCAGTTCTTC. Translated, it gives CASRQSGNEQFF.

The DNA for the CDR3 is TGCGCCAGCAGCCTCCGACAGGGGGAGTGGGAAAAACTGTTTTTT. Protein: CASSLRQGEWEKLFF. This rearrangement joins TRBV5-1 to TRBJ1-4; 9 bases map to TRBD1. The V segment lost 4 bases and the J segment 8 bases; nucleotides outside the gene matches: 9. The CDR3 contains 15 residues. Germline loops: CDR1 SGHRS, CDR2 YFSETQ.

The chain employs TRBV7-8 and TRBJ2-1; the match to TRBD2 covers 10 bases. CDR3 size: 15 residues. Germline CDR1 and CDR2: SGHVS and FQNEAQ. The junction had 10 bases not matched to a gene; V was cut back by 7 bases and J by 7 bases. Here the CDR3 reads CASTLEREGINEQFF. For the CDR3, the DNA is TGTGCCAGCACGCTGGAGCGGGAGGGAATAAATGAGCAGTTCTTC.

The chain recombines TRBV7-9 with TRBJ2-7, with 10 bases fitting TRBD2. The J segment lost 0 bases and the V segment lost 9 bases, leaving 14 bases of the junction unmatched. This CDR3 region has 17 residues. CDR1 and CDR2 from the germline V gene are SEHNR and FQNEAQ (reference sequence). CDR3: CARSSLAGGLLSYEQYF. The CDR3 nucleotides are TGTGCCAGATCGTCTTTAGCGGGGGGCCTCCTCTCCTACGAGCAGTACTTC.

As regards this clone: The junction shows a germline mismatch at one end, possibly a read error. J is TRBJ1-2 and V is TRBV19, with 7 bases identical to TRBD1. Germline V gene data show CDR1 as LNHDA and CDR2 as SQIVND (reference sequence). This CDR3 comprises 11 residues. The CDR3 region has the DNA TGTGCCAGTAGTGGAACCGGGACAGCATTCTTC. Translated, it gives CASSGTGTAFF.

The J gene is TRBJ2-7, the V gene TRBV6-5; TRBD1 matches at 9 bases. Germline CDR1 MNHEY, CDR2 SVGAGI. The CDR3 spans 15 residues. V trimming: 2 bases; J trimming: 0 bases; junction bases outside the gene matches: 2. The CDR3 loop reads CASSYRGQGSYEQYF. As DNA, the CDR3 is TGTGCCAGCAGTTACAGGGGACAGGGCTCCTACGAGCAGTACTTC.